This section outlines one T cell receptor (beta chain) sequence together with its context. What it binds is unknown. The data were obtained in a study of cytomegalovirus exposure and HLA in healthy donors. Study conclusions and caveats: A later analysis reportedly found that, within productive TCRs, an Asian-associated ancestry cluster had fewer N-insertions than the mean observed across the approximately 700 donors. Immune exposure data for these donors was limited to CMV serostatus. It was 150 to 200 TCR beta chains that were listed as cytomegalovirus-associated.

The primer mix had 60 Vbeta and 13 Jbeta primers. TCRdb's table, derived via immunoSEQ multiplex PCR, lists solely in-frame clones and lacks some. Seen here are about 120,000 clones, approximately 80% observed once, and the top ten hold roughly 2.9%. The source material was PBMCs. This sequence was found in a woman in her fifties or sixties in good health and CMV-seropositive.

CDR3 sequence reads: CATSRGTSGSFREQYF. The CDR3 DNA is TGTGCCACCAGCAGAGGAACTAGCGGGAGTTTCCGCGAGCAGTACTTC. This chain uses TRBV15 with TRBJ2-7, with TRBD2 matching over 11 bases. CDR3 length: 16 residues. V trimming: 1 base; J trimming: 6 bases; junction bases outside the gene matches: 8. Germline lookup yields CDR1 LNHNV and CDR2 YYDKDF (reference sequence).